The sequence of this T cell receptor (beta chain) was determined in a study of identical twins' blood T cells. A single record per CDR3 protein comes from TCRdb applying MiXCR to the 5' RACE reads. Of a few hundred thousand distinct CDR3 sequences in the sample, over 25% were seen once. This CDR3 region has 11 residues. The germline V gene has CDR1 SQVTM and CDR2 ANQGSEA. Trimming pared 2 bases from V and 4 bases from J, leaving 5 bases between. This clonotype was seen at least ten times. The gene calls are TRBV29-1 and TRBJ1-2; no definite D call. This receptor was taken from a woman aged 18-50 years in good health. Sequencing was carried out using PBMCs. The CDR3 loop is CSVETTYGYTF. In DNA form, the CDR3 reads TGCAGCGTTGAAACCACCTATGGCTACACCTTC. The full variable domain, rest sourced from reference TRBV29-1 and TRBJ1-2, is SAVISQKPSRDICQRGTSLTIQCQVDSQVTMMFWYRQQPGQSLTLIATANQGSEATYESGFVIDKFPISRPNLTFSTLTVSNMSPEDSSIYLCSVETTYGYTFGSGTRLTVV.